These 26 T cell receptor beta chains originate from one sample sequenced in a study of shared clonotypes between healthy human individuals. Assay used: immunoSEQ multiplex PCR; TCRdb lists only in-frame clones, some missing. The sample carries roughly 520,000 clones, about 96% recorded once. Sequencing used naive CD4+ T cells sorted from blood. The sample's subset: CD45RA+ positively selected. These receptors were taken from a woman aged 25-40 years in good health.

This chain links TRBV10-3 with TRBJ2-7; D might be TRBD2 (6 bases). The CDR3 sequence is 14 residues long. V gave up 2 bases and J gave up 2 bases, with 10 bases separating them. From germline, CDR1 is ENHRY and CDR2 SYGVKD. Written as DNA, the CDR3 is TGTGCCATCAGTGAGCGGGAGCTCACCTACGAGCAGTACTTC. It yields the protein CAISERELTYEQYF.

The V call is TRBV11-2, the J call TRBJ2-3, with D unresolved. Trimming took 2 bases from V and 0 from J, leaving 15 bases between them. CDR1 is SGHAT, CDR2 FQNNGV, per germline. CDR3 length: 17 residues. CDR3 bases: TGTGCCAGCAGCTTAATCCCCCGGAAAACGAGCACAGATACGCAGTATTTT. This encodes CASSLIPRKTSTDTQYF.

V usage is TRBV4-1 and J usage is TRBJ1-3; TRBD1 might be the D (5 bases). Germline CDR1 and CDR2: MGHRA and YSYEKL. This CDR3 region has 16 residues. V dropped 0 bases and J dropped 2 bases, with 11 bases sitting between them. CDR3 in amino acids: CASSQEFGTAGNTIYF. CDR3 bases: TGCGCCAGCAGCCAAGAATTCGGGACGGCTGGAAACACCATATATTTT.

The V gene is TRBV6-5, the J gene TRBJ1-1; TRBD1 agrees at 7 bases. Germline-derived CDR1 and CDR2 are MNHEY and SVGAGI. Trimming at V came to 2 bases and at J to 4 bases, leaving 1 base not matched to a gene. This CDR3 has 13 amino acids. For the CDR3, the DNA is TGTGCCAGCAGTTACGACAGGGTCACTGAAGCTTTCTTT. Protein sequence: CASSYDRVTEAFF.

The chain employs TRBV6-1 and TRBJ2-1; 10 bases align to TRBD2. This CDR3 has 15 residues. J gave up 7 bases and V 6 bases, and 9 bases lay outside the gene matches. CDR1 and CDR2 from the germline V gene are MNHNS and SASEGT. Here the CDR3 reads CASSPLAGEINEQFF. CDR3 in DNA: TGTGCCAGCAGCCCCCTAGCGGGAGAGATTAATGAGCAGTTCTTC.

The chain uses TRBV7-3 and TRBJ1-1, with 8 bases matching TRBD1. The ends lost 1 base at V and 11 bases at J; junction bases unmatched: 6. CDR3 size: 13 residues. Germline V gene sequence: CDR1 SGHTA, CDR2 FQGTGA. The CDR3 protein is CASSLNDQGAAFF. In DNA form, the CDR3 reads TGTGCCAGCAGCTTAAATGACCAGGGGGCGGCTTTCTTT.

This chain connects TRBV7-9 to TRBJ1-2; weak D call: TRBD1 (6 bases). There are 12 residues in the CDR3. Per germline, CDR1 SEHNR and CDR2 FQNEAQ (reference sequence). Trimming left V 5 bases short and J 4 bases short, with 8 bases between. The CDR3 DNA reads TGTGCCAGCAGCAGGGACACCTATGGCTACACCTTC. Residues: CASSRDTYGYTF. Using reference TRBV7-9 and TRBJ1-2 for the parts outside the CDR3, the full variable domain is DTGVSQNPRHKITKRGQNVTFRCDPISEHNRLYWYRQTLGQGPEFLTYFQNEAQLEKSRLLSDRFSAERPKGSFSTLEIQRTEQGDSAMYLCASSRDTYGYTFGSGTRLTVV.

This chain connects TRBV5-6 to TRBJ2-1; 7 bases match TRBD1. This CDR3 comprises 15 residues. V lost 2 bases to trimming and J lost 4 bases; unmatched junction nucleotides: 6. Germline V gene data show CDR1 as SGHDT and CDR2 as YYEEEE. CDR3 DNA: TGTGCCAGCAGCTTTAGGACAGGAGTTTACAATGAGCAGTTCTTC. It is translated as CASSFRTGVYNEQFF.

This clone was seen only once. The V and J genes are TRBV6-5 and TRBJ2-1; tentatively, D is TRBD2 (6 bases). The CDR3 length is 15 residues. V was trimmed by 6 bases and J by 2 bases, leaving 14 bases between them. Per the germline V gene, CDR1 is MNHEY and CDR2 is SVGAGI. Here the CDR3 reads CASSRISGPYNEQFF. The CDR3 DNA reads TGTGCCAGCAGCCGAATTAGCGGACCCTACAATGAGCAGTTCTTC.

The chain joins TRBV4-1 to TRBJ2-5, with TRBD2 identical over 12 bases. The closer fit of TRBJ2-7 to the DNA end suggests the J call may be wrong. Germline CDR1 reads MGHRA; CDR2 reads YSYEKL. CDR3 length: 15 residues. The CDR3, as DNA: TGCGCCAGCAGCCAACTAGCGGGAGGGCATCACGAGCAGTACTTC. Its protein is CASSQLAGGHHEQYF.

The chain recombines TRBV10-1 with TRBJ2-3, with D perhaps assigned TRBD1 or TRBD2 (6 bases each). CDR3 size: 17 residues. The germline V and J ends were trimmed by 0 bases and 1 base, with 14 bases remaining between them. From germline, CDR1 is WNHNN and CDR2 SYGVQD (reference sequence). As DNA, the CDR3 is TGCGCCAGCAGTGAGTCGAGGGGGGACTTCGGCACAGATACGCAGTATTTT. It translates to CASSESRGDFGTDTQYF.

This CDR3 reads CASHSSPNTGELFF. In DNA form, the CDR3 reads TGTGCCAGCCACAGCTCCCCGAACACCGGGGAGCTGTTTTTT. The rearrangement links TRBV19 to TRBJ2-2; D is unresolved. The V and J ends lost 9 bases and 0 bases respectively, with 11 bases between them. This CDR3 is built from 14 residues. Germline CDR1 is LNHDA and CDR2 is SQIVND (reference sequence).

The chain is built from TRBV28 and TRBJ2-5; a possible D gene is TRBD2 (6 bases). Trimming cost V 4 bases and J 7 bases, with 22 bases left between them. The germline gives CDR1 MDHEN, CDR2 SYDVKM. The CDR3 extends over 16 amino acids. The CDR3 DNA follows: TGTGCCAGCAGTTCATCATCCGGACGGGGGATAGGGACCCAGTACTTC. Translation gives CASSSSSGRGIGTQYF. The full variable domain, rest sourced from reference TRBV28 and TRBJ2-5, is DVKVTQSSRYLVKRTGEKVFLECVQDMDHENMFWYRQDPGLGLRLIYFSYDVKMKEKGDIPEGYSVSREKKERFSLILESASTNQTSMYLCASSSSSGRGIGTQYFGPGTRLLVL.

The V gene is TRBV7-9, the J gene TRBJ2-2, with TRBD2 identical over 7 bases. V lost 4 bases and J lost 3; bases outside the gene matches: 8. The CDR3 length is 16 residues. From germline, CDR1 is SEHNR and CDR2 FQNEAQ (reference sequence). The CDR3 DNA follows: TGTGCCAGCAGCTATACGCACCGGGGGGACACCGGGGAGCTGTTTTTT. Protein sequence: CASSYTHRGDTGELFF.

The CDR3 coding sequence is TGTGCCAGCAGCACAGCAGCGGGAGTAAATGAGCAGTTCTTC. Its translation is CASSTAAGVNEQFF. V is TRBV28 and J is TRBJ2-1; 8 bases line up with TRBD2. After removal of 6 bases from V and 7 bases from J, the junction contained 8 bases not matched to a gene. The CDR3 runs 14 residues. Looked up from germline, CDR1 is MDHEN and CDR2 is SYDVKM.

This clone was recorded once. V is TRBV21-1 and J is TRBJ2-2. TRBV21-1 is a pseudogene locus. The CDR3 extends over 15 amino acids. The CDR3 DNA sequence: TGTGCCAGCCCCCGGGGGCTTCGTAACACCGGGGAGCTGTTTTTT. Translated, it gives CASPRGLRNTGELFF.

V usage is TRBV19 and J usage is TRBJ2-5; TRBD2 is a possible D gene (6 bases). The CDR3 consists of 14 residues. The V end was cut by 5 bases, the J end by 2 bases, with 12 bases between. Per the germline V gene, CDR1 is LNHDA and CDR2 is SQIVND (reference sequence). The CDR3 DNA follows: TGTGCCAGTAGTGGGGCGGGACGGCAAGAGACCCAGTACTTC. This encodes CASSGAGRQETQYF. Full variable domain (rest looked up from reference TRBV19 and TRBJ2-5): DGGITQSPKYLFRKEGQNVTLSCEQNLNHDAMYWYRQDPGQGLRLIYYSQIVNDFQKGDIAEGYSVSREKKESFPLTVTSAQKNPTAFYLCASSGAGRQETQYFGPGTRLLVL.

The V call is TRBV5-1, the J call TRBJ2-1; TRBD1 agrees at 7 bases. Germline values: CDR1 SGHRS, CDR2 YFSETQ. V trimming: 6 bases; J trimming: 9 bases; junction bases outside the gene matches: 15. CDR3 length equals 15 residues. DNA of the CDR3: TGCGCCAGCATGTTGTCGAGGGGGCTTTTACGTGAGCAGTTCTTC. This gives the protein CASMLSRGLLREQFF.

V usage is TRBV2 and J usage is TRBJ2-5, with a tentative D call TRBD2 (5 bases). The V and J ends lost 6 bases and 0 bases respectively, with 11 bases between them. The germline gives CDR1 SNHLY, CDR2 FYNNEI. The CDR3 covers 14 residues. This chain's CDR3 is CASRIGADQETQYF. The CDR3 bases are TGTGCCAGCAGAATAGGAGCGGACCAAGAGACCCAGTACTTC.

The chain is built from TRBV6-5 and TRBJ2-7; a weak D match, TRBD2 (6 bases). V was cut by 2 bases and J by 4 bases, with 18 bases left in between. Germline-derived CDR1 and CDR2 are MNHEY and SVGAGI. The CDR3 sequence is 16 residues long. The CDR3 region has the DNA TGTGCCAGCAGTTACCTGGGGGAGGTTGGATCTTACGAGCAGTACTTC. This gives the protein CASSYLGEVGSYEQYF.

The gene calls are TRBV5-1 and TRBJ1-2; D not certain. CDR1 and CDR2 (germline): SGHRS, YFSETQ. The length of the CDR3 is 15 residues. V lost 5 bases, J lost 4 bases, and 18 bases lay in between. The CDR3 bases are TGCGCCAGCAGGCTCGACACCTGGAGGGCCTATGGCTACACCTTC. Protein product: CASRLDTWRAYGYTF.

The chain couples TRBV28 to TRBJ2-7, with D possibly TRBD2 on 5 matching bases. Trimming shortened V by 6 bases and J by 5 bases, and 17 bases separated the two germline ends. Germline values: CDR1 MDHEN, CDR2 SYDVKM. CDR3 length: 14 residues. The CDR3 region is CASSEPGSGNEQYF. CDR3 sequence (DNA): TGTGCCAGCAGCGAACCCGGGTCGGGGAACGAGCAGTACTTC.

The chain joins TRBV4-1 to TRBJ1-5; tentatively, D is TRBD1 (5 bases). Trimming pared 1 base from V and 0 bases from J, leaving 16 bases between. In germline, CDR1 is MGHRA, CDR2 YSYEKL. The CDR3 runs 18 residues. This CDR3 is CASSQVVRTPGSNQPQHF. For the CDR3, the DNA is TGCGCCAGCAGCCAAGTTGTCAGGACACCCGGTAGCAATCAGCCCCAGCATTTT.

The chain links TRBV9 to TRBJ2-1; the match to TRBD2 covers 7 bases. The germline V gene encodes CDR1 SGDLS and CDR2 YYNGEE. Unmatched junction bases numbered 9, after V lost 5 bases and J lost 4 bases. The CDR3 length is 15 residues. The CDR3 here is CASSEGGPVYNEQFF. The CDR3 DNA follows: TGTGCCAGCAGTGAGGGAGGGCCGGTTTACAATGAGCAGTTCTTC.

The chain is built from TRBV6-1 and TRBJ2-6; no clear D. This CDR3 comprises 15 residues. Germline V gene sequence: CDR1 MNHNS, CDR2 SASEGT. V lost 2 bases, J lost 0 bases, and 5 bases lay in between. The CDR3 sequence: CASSERFSGANVLTF. Written as DNA, the CDR3 is TGTGCCAGCAGTGAAAGGTTCTCTGGGGCCAACGTCCTGACTTTC.

In DNA, the CDR3 is TGTGCCAGCAGCCAGTACAATGAGCAGTTCTTC. Amino acid sequence: CASSQYNEQFF. The chain couples TRBV11-2 to TRBJ2-1; D not certain. CDR3 length: 11 amino acids. From germline, CDR1 is SGHAT and CDR2 FQNNGV. V was trimmed by 5 bases and J by 4 bases, leaving 3 bases between them.